This T cell receptor beta chain was recorded in a study of T-cell memory formation after mild COVID-19. Comments on this clonotype: Its antigen is still unknown.

The CDR3 extends over 17 amino acids. The junction had 8 bases not matched to a gene; V was cut back by 3 bases and J by 1 base. From germline, CDR1 is LGHDT and CDR2 YNNKEL (reference sequence). General study findings and limits: While clones contracting from day 15 to 85 were balanced between CD4 and CD8, later expanders leaned CD4+. Pre-infection memory held some responding clones, suggesting pre-existing cross-reactive T cells responded.

Constant-segment-primed 5'RACE gave TCR alpha and TCR beta cDNA libraries with sample barcodes and UMIs. TCRdb fed the 5' RACE reads into MiXCR, producing one record per CDR3 protein. This table has about 440,000 distinct CDR3 sequences, 15% to 20% appearing once. J is TRBJ2-5 and V is TRBV3-1, with 10 bases identical to TRBD2. The TCR comes from an adult woman who had mild COVID-19 (a few samples of this study predate the infection). Cell type and time point are not known. Sequenced input: PBMCs or a T cell subset sorted from them (not recorded which). CDR3 nucleotides: TGTGCCAGCAGCCATGACCTACTAGCGGGGACCCAAGAGACCCAGTACTTC. Translated: CASSHDLLAGTQETQYF.